Each of the 18 T cell receptor beta chains below was sequenced from the same sample in a study of CD8 T cells in Susac syndrome. Random hexamers served to reverse transcribe about 0.45 to 1 ug RNA. Using its own MiXCR run on the immunoSEQ multiplex PCR reads, TCRdb lists one record per CDR3 protein. The profile shows about 280,000 distinct CDR3 sequences, approximately 85% of them singletons. What was sequenced was CD8+ T cells from PBMCs. Receptors were obtained from a human donor with multiple sclerosis.

The rearrangement joins TRBV30 to TRBJ1-1, with a weak D call TRBD1 (5 bases). V was pared by 5 bases and J by 0 bases, with 10 bases between. The V gene's germline CDR1 is GTSNPN and CDR2 SVGIG (reference sequence). This CDR3 has 13 amino acids. The CDR3, as DNA: TGTGCCTGGGACTTGACAGTGAACACTGAAGCTTTCTTT. Its translation is CAWDLTVNTEAFF.

V and J are TRBV6-5 and TRBJ2-7; 7 nucleotides agree with TRBD1. Germline CDR1 MNHEY, CDR2 SVGAGI. J gave up 5 bases and V 4 bases, and 11 bases lay outside the gene matches. CDR3 length equals 15 residues. CDR3 coding DNA: TGTGCCAGCAGTTCCCGTGGCAGGGGGAGAGACGAGCAGTACTTC. Protein: CASSSRGRGRDEQYF.

The chain joins TRBV27 to TRBJ1-5; D gene ambiguous. The germline gives CDR1 MNHEY, CDR2 SMNVEV (reference sequence). The CDR3 runs to 15 residues. V was trimmed by 0 bases and J by 0 bases, leaving 6 bases between them. The CDR3 region is CASSLSAGSNQPQHF. The CDR3 DNA reads as TGTGCCAGCAGTTTATCGGCAGGTAGCAATCAGCCCCAGCATTTT.

The table lists this clonotype with a count of one. The chain is built from TRBV27 and TRBJ2-5; no clear D. Trimming removed 2 bases at V and 4 bases at J, with 14 bases between. The germline V gene has CDR1 MNHEY and CDR2 SMNVEV (reference sequence). The CDR3 loop spans 15 amino acids. CDR3 sequence (DNA): TGTGCCAGCAGTTTACGGCCCGAAGCCAGAGAGACCCAGTACTTC. Protein: CASSLRPEARETQYF.

The chain's CDR3 is CASSEAPVRQGPIYGYTF. The CDR3 DNA reads TGTGCCAGCAGTGAAGCTCCAGTGAGACAGGGGCCAATCTATGGCTACACCTTC. V and J are TRBV6-1 and TRBJ1-2; TRBD1 aligns across 8 bases. The CDR3 has 18 amino acids. With V trimmed by 0 bases and J by 4 bases, 13 bases remained unmatched. Germline V gives CDR1 MNHNS, CDR2 SASEGT.

This clonotype was counted once. V usage is TRBV5-6 and J usage is TRBJ2-3, with a weak D call TRBD1 (6 bases). Trimming removed 2 bases from V and 6 bases from J, with 13 bases in between. The CDR3 consists of 14 residues. CDR1 SGHDT and CDR2 YYEEEE come from the germline V gene. CDR3 sequence: CASSFGTTGDTQYF. As DNA, the CDR3 is TGTGCCAGCAGCTTCGGGACAACAGGGGATACGCAGTATTTT.

The J gene is TRBJ2-3, the V gene TRBV27, with TRBD2 identical over 11 bases. CDR1 and CDR2 (germline): MNHEY, SMNVEV (reference sequence). CDR3 length equals 15 residues. V gave up 6 bases and J gave up 6 bases; unmatched junction bases: 8. Written as DNA, the CDR3 is TGTGCCAGCAGCGTCATAGCGGGAGGGACCGATACGCAGTATTTT. It encodes CASSVIAGGTDTQYF.

The DNA of the CDR3 is TGTGCCAGCAGTTTGGCTTATTCGAACTATGGCTACACCTTC. Its translation is CASSLAYSNYGYTF. V usage is TRBV28 and J usage is TRBJ1-2; no clear D. This CDR3 region has 14 residues. Trimming stripped 3 bases from V and 2 bases from J, with 10 bases between. The germline gives CDR1 MDHEN, CDR2 SYDVKM.

V usage is TRBV10-3 and J usage is TRBJ2-1, with 7 bases lining up with TRBD1. With V trimmed by 4 bases and J by 3 bases, 0 bases remained unmatched. Germline V CDR1 and CDR2: ENHRY, SYGVKD. The CDR3 covers 13 residues. CDR3 sequence (DNA): TGTGCCATCAGTGGGACAGGCTACAATGAGCAGTTCTTC. This encodes CAISGTGYNEQFF.

The rearrangement links TRBV27 to TRBJ2-1; D is uncertain. There are 13 residues in the CDR3. Per germline, CDR1 MNHEY and CDR2 SMNVEV (reference sequence). Trimming stripped 10 bases from V and 9 bases from J, with 19 bases between. The CDR3 is CATRNGFFIEQFF. CDR3 DNA: TGTGCCACCAGGAACGGCTTTTTTATTGAGCAGTTCTTC.

The genes are TRBV29-1 and TRBJ2-1, with D possibly being TRBD1 (5 bases). The V gene's germline CDR1 is SQVTM and CDR2 ANQGSEA. V dropped 6 bases and J dropped 6 bases, with 24 bases sitting between them. The CDR3 contains 16 residues. This chain's CDR3 is CSVLYWGPTPSNEQFF. The CDR3 DNA sequence: TGCAGCGTCCTCTACTGGGGCCCTACCCCTTCCAATGAGCAGTTCTTC.

The chain recombines TRBV19 with TRBJ2-5; TRBD2 aligns across 12 bases. This CDR3 spans 15 amino acids. CDR1 is LNHDA and CDR2 is SQIVND in the germline V gene (reference sequence). The J segment lost 1 base and the V segment lost 5 bases, leaving 2 bases of the junction unmatched. The CDR3 loop reads CASSALAGGQETQYF. The CDR3 DNA reads as TGTGCCAGTAGTGCACTAGCGGGGGGCCAAGAGACCCAGTACTTC. Variable domain in full (rest from reference TRBV19 and TRBJ2-5): DGGITQSPKYLFRKEGQNVTLSCEQNLNHDAMYWYRQDPGQGLRLIYYSQIVNDFQKGDIAEGYSVSREKKESFPLTVTSAQKNPTAFYLCASSALAGGQETQYFGPGTRLLVL.

The chain has TRBV27 and TRBJ1-5; D might be TRBD1 (5 bases). The CDR3 has 14 residues. Between the trimmed V and J ends, which lost 3 bases and 5 bases, there was a span of 11 bases. Germline CDR1 reads MNHEY; CDR2 reads SMNVEV (reference sequence). The CDR3 bases are TGTGCCAGCAGTTTGTCAGGGAGTCATCAGCCCCAGCATTTT. Translated, it gives CASSLSGSHQPQHF.

The rearrangement links TRBV19 to TRBJ2-1; D may be TRBD2 (6 bases). Germline V gene lookup returns CDR1 LNHDA and CDR2 SQIVND (reference sequence). V was trimmed by 3 bases and J by 9 bases, leaving 24 bases between them. The CDR3 consists of 17 residues. The CDR3 loop reads CASSMRFGGPPGGEQFF. The CDR3 DNA sequence: TGTGCCAGTAGTATGCGTTTCGGAGGGCCCCCAGGTGGTGAGCAGTTCTTC.

V gene TRBV7-3 combines with J gene TRBJ2-1; 7 nucleotides agree with TRBD2. V trimming: 1 base; J trimming: 3 bases; junction bases outside the gene matches: 6. CDR3 size: 16 residues. Germline V CDR1 and CDR2: SGHTA, FQGTGA. The CDR3 protein is CASSLMVAGLYNEQFF. In DNA form, the CDR3 reads TGTGCCAGCAGCTTAATGGTAGCGGGTCTCTACAATGAGCAGTTCTTC.

The sample holds a few counts of this clonotype. The chain links TRBV6-1 to TRBJ1-1; possible D gene TRBD1, 5 bases. The ends were cut back, 6 bases at V and 5 bases at J, with 13 bases in the middle. This CDR3 is built from 13 residues. CDR1 is MNHNS, CDR2 SASEGT, per germline. The CDR3 reads CASRRGRVTEAFF. The DNA for the CDR3 is TGTGCCAGCAGAAGGGGTCGGGTAACTGAAGCTTTCTTT.

This chain connects TRBV6-2 or TRBV6-3 to TRBJ2-7, with 11 positions matching TRBD2. V trimming: 2 bases; J trimming: 6 bases; junction bases outside the gene matches: 9. This CDR3 spans 16 amino acids. The V gene's germline CDR1 is MNHEY and CDR2 SVGEGT. CDR3 residues: CASSYQHPSGRSEQYF. The CDR3 bases are TGTGCCAGCAGTTACCAACACCCTAGCGGGAGGTCCGAGCAGTACTTC.

This clonotype appeared once. The V call is TRBV20-1, the J call TRBJ1-2; D is possibly TRBD1 (6 bases). CDR1 and CDR2 (germline): DFQATT, SNEGSKA (reference sequence). V lost 6 bases and J 4 bases, leaving 24 bases between the germline ends. CDR3 size: 16 residues. In nucleotides, the CDR3 is TGCAGTGCCCCCCGATCCCCGGGACGGACAGTCTATGGCTACACCTTC. Translated, it gives CSAPRSPGRTVYGYTF.